This T cell receptor beta chain was observed in a study of CD4 T cells in relation to SARS-CoV-2 and coronaviruses. Study-level background: PBMCs were cultured with antigen for nine to ten days before TCR beta sequencing. No peptide or an HIV-1 Nef peptide pool served as negative control. Study observations and caveats: Compared with monoreactive clones, crossreactive clones showed significantly weaker SARS-CoV-2 expansion.

Before the COVID-19 pandemic, during about 2010-2019, CD4+ T cells were taken from unexposed donors. Isolation of CD4+ T cells took place after approximately eleven days in culture. Notes on this clone: What it binds is not known.

The germline CDR1 and CDR2 sequences are MNHEY and SMNVEV (reference sequence). The length of the CDR3 is 14 residues. V was shortened by 2 bases and J by 0 bases, with 7 bases between the two germline ends. The data were produced by immunoSEQ multiplex PCR, yet TCRdb's version contains in-frame clones alone and is incomplete. The sample carries 15,000 to 20,000 clones, roughly 74% recorded once. The V and J genes are TRBV27 and TRBJ1-1; D uncertain. The sequence was obtained from a human donor in good health. Sequenced material: CD4+ T cells from PBMCs, cultured in vitro. Written as DNA, the CDR3 is TGTGCCAGCAGTTTACGACCTATGAACACTGAAGCTTTCTTT. As protein: CASSLRPMNTEAFF.